This paragraph covers one T cell receptor (beta chain) sequence. Its matching antigen is unknown. The data originate from a study of T cell responses to AZD1222 COVID-19 vaccine. The assay was immunoSEQ multiplex PCR, and TCRdb's table has in-frame clones only and misses some. The data show about 97,000 clones, 70% to 90% seen once. This CDR3 is built from 12 residues. Trimming shortened V by 3 bases and J by 7 bases, and 7 bases separated the two germline ends. The germline CDR1 and CDR2 sequences are LNHDA and SQIVND (reference sequence). General study findings and limits: Reports indicate that nearly half of spike-specific TCRs are directed at unmutated variant regions. The study identified only 6 or 7 AZD1222 recipients as seropositive at baseline. Without day 14 samples, only post-peak T cell repertoires were studied.

V gene TRBV19 combines with J gene TRBJ1-5; a weak D match, TRBD1 (6 bases). This material consisted of peripheral blood, taken on day 0 of AZD1222 vaccination. This clonotype originated in an adult in good health. CDR3 sequence: CASSIGQQPQHF. DNA of the CDR3: TGTGCCAGTAGTATCGGACAGCAGCCCCAGCATTTT.